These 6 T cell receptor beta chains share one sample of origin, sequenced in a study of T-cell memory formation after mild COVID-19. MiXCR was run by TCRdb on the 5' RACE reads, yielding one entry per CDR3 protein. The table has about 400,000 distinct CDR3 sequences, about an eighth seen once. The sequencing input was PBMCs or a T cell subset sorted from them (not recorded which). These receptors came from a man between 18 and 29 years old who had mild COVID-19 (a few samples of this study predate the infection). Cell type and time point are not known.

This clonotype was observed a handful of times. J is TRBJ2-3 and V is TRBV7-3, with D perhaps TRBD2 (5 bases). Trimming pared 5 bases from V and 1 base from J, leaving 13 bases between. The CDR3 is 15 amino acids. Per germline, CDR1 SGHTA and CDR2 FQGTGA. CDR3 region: CASSPVVGGTDTQYF. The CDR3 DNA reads TGTGCCAGCAGCCCCGTGGTCGGGGGCACAGATACGCAGTATTTT.

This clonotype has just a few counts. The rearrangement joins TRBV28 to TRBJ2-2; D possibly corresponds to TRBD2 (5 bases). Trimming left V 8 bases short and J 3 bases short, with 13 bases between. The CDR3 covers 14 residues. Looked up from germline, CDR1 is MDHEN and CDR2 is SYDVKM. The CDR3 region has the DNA TGTGCCAGCTTTGCCGAGGGAGACACCGGGGAGCTGTTTTTT. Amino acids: CASFAEGDTGELFF.

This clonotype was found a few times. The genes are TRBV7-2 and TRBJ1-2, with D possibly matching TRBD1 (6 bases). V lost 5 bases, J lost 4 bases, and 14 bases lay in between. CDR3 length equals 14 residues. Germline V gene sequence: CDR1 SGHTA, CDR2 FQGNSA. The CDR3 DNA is TGTGCCAGCAGCCCAAACAGGGCACTCTATGGCTACACCTTC. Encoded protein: CASSPNRALYGYTF.

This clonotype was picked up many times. CDR3 loop: CASSAGGTGGFYEQYF. The CDR3 DNA is TGTGCCAGCAGCGCGGGGGGGACAGGGGGCTTTTACGAGCAGTACTTC. V gene TRBV7-8 combines with J gene TRBJ2-7, with 12 nucleotides matching TRBD1. Trimming at V came to 5 bases and at J to 4 bases, leaving 9 bases not matched to a gene. The CDR3 consists of 16 residues. Per germline, CDR1 SGHVS and CDR2 FQNEAQ.

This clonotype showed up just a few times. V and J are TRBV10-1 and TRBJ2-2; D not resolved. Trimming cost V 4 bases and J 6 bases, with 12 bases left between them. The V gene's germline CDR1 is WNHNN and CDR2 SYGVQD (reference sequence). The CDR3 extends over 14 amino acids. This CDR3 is CASSGTPNSGELFF. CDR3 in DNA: TGCGCCAGCAGTGGGACCCCCAATTCCGGGGAGCTGTTTTTT.

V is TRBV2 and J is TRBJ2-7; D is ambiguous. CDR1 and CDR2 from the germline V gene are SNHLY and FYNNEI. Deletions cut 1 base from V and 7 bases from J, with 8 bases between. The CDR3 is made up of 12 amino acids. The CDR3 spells CASSEGPREQYF. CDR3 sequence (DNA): TGTGCCAGCAGTGAAGGGCCGCGGGAGCAGTACTTC.